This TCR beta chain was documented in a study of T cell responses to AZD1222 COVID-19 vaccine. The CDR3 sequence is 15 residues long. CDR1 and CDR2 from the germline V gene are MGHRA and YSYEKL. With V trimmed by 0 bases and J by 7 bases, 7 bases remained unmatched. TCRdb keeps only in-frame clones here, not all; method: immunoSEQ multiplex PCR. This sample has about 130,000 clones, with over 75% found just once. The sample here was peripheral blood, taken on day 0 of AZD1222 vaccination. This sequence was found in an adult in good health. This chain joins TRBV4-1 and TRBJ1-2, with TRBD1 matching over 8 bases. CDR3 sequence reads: CASSQDWQGASGYTF. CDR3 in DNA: TGCGCCAGCAGCCAAGATTGGCAGGGGGCAAGTGGCTACACCTTC.